A selection of T cell receptor beta chains follows, all from one sample in a study of cytomegalovirus exposure and HLA in healthy donors. Profiling relied on immunoSEQ multiplex PCR, and the TCRdb table lists in-frame clones only, not all of them. There are 100,000 to 150,000 clones in the sample; roughly 80% occur only once, and approximately 4% lies in the top ten. The source material was PBMCs. The receptor set was obtained from a young man in good health and CMV-seropositive. The CDR3 runs from the conserved cysteine through the conserved F or W. Each record gives: CDR3 length, J gene, D gene, clone size, V gene, CDR3 DNA, CDR3 protein. D genes are given only for firm matches. Clone size is shown for a subset of rows, as once, few, many or a class of expanded clone.

>13|TRBJ1-2|.|.|TRBV6-5
TGTGCCAGCAGTGGACTGCCGCTCGATGGCTACACCTTC
CASSGLPLDGYTF
>12|TRBJ2-1|.|.|TRBV5-8
TGTGCCAGCAGCTTGCATAGCGCCGAGCAGTTCTTC
CASSLHSAEQFF
>16|TRBJ1-4|TRBD1|.|TRBV30
TGTGCCTGGAGTGTGTCGGACAGGGGGGCTAATGAAAAACTGTTTTTT
CAWSVSDRGANEKLFF
>17|TRBJ2-5|TRBD2|once|TRBV29-1
TGCAGCGTTGAAACCACTTTTGAGGGAGGGCCGCAAGAGACCCAGTACTTC
CSVETTFEGGPQETQYF
>15|TRBJ2-1|TRBD2|once|TRBV7-9
TGTGCCAGCAGCTTTAGCGGGAGGGCCTACAATGAGCAGTTCTTC
CASSFSGRAYNEQFF
>15|TRBJ2-3|.|.|TRBV7-2
TGTGCCAGCAGCTTAAGGGTCGGAGGGCCGAATACGCAGTATTTT
CASSLRVGGPNTQYF
>15|TRBJ2-3|TRBD1|.|TRBV5-6
TGTGCCAGCAGCTGGACAGGGGGAAGCACAGATACGCAGTATTTT
CASSWTGGSTDTQYF
>15|TRBJ1-1|TRBD1|once|TRBV4-1
TGCGCCAGCAGCCAGATGGGACAGGGGGGGACTGAAGCTTTCTTT
CASSQMGQGGTEAFF
>13|TRBJ1-6|.|.|TRBV27
TGTGCCAGCAGCCCCCGGGTTAATTCACCCCTCCACTTT
CASSPRVNSPLHF
>14|TRBJ2-1|.|.|TRBV30
TGTGCCTTCAGACGAGGGTGGGGGCCCAATGAGCAGTTCTTC
CAFRRGWGPNEQFF
>16|TRBJ1-4|TRBD1|.|TRBV10-3
TGTGCCATCAGTGAGCAACCCCCGGGACAGGCAGGAAAACTGTTTTTT
CAISEQPPGQAGKLFF
>18|TRBJ1-5|.|.|TRBV14
TGTGCCAGCAGCCAACGCTCTGGTGTCAGGGGCGCGAATCAGCCCCAGCATTTT
CASSQRSGVRGANQPQHF
>14|TRBJ1-5|.|.|TRBV19
TGTGCCAGTAGTAGACGGGGGAGCAATCAGCCCCAGCATTTT
CASSRRGSNQPQHF
>14|TRBJ2-5|TRBD2|once|TRBV7-2
TGTGCCAGCAGAGAAGCGGGAGGTCTAGAGACCCAGTACTTC
CASREAGGLETQYF
>13|TRBJ2-1|TRBD2|.|TRBV30
TGTGCCTGGAGACTAGCGACCTGGAGTGAGCAGTTCTTC
CAWRLATWSEQFF
>15|TRBJ2-3|TRBD2|.|TRBV4-1
TGCGCCAGCAGCCAAGACCCGGGGACTAGCGATACGCAGTATTTT
CASSQDPGTSDTQYF
>15|TRBJ2-6|.|.|TRBV28
TGTGCCAGCAGTTTGACGGGTTCTGGGGCCAACGTCCTGACTTTC
CASSLTGSGANVLTF
>18|TRBJ2-6|TRBD2|.|TRBV5-4
TGTGCCAGCAGACGGACTAGCGGGGGGCACTCTGGGGCCAACGTCCTGACTTTC
CASRRTSGGHSGANVLTF
>14|TRBJ2-1|TRBD2|.|TRBV9
TGTGCCAGCAGCGCCGGGACTAGTCTCAATGAGCAGTTCTTC
CASSAGTSLNEQFF
>16|TRBJ2-7|TRBD1|few|TRBV4-3
TGCGCCAGCAGCCAGTACCCCCCCGGGACAGGGGCCGAGCAGTACTTC
CASSQYPPGTGAEQYF
>19|TRBJ2-1|TRBD2|once|TRBV11-2
TGTGCCAGCAGCCTCATACGTAGCGGGAGCGTTAGCTCCTACAATGAGCAGTTCTTC
CASSLIRSGSVSSYNEQFF
>17|TRBJ2-7|.|.|TRBV15
TGTGCCACCAGCAGAGATCTATTGGGGCGAAGCTCCTACGAGCAGTACTTC
CATSRDLLGRSSYEQYF
>15|TRBJ2-2|TRBD1|.|TRBV2
TGTGCCAGCAGTCGGGACAGGCCGAACACCGGGGAGCTGTTTTTT
CASSRDRPNTGELFF
>14|TRBJ1-2|TRBD1|.|TRBV2
TGTGCCAGCCTAGACAGGGCCCAATTCTATGGCTACACCTTC
CASLDRAQFYGYTF
>16|TRBJ2-1|.|.|TRBV7-2
TGTGCCAGCAGTACGGCGGACAGAAGCTCCTACAATGAGCAGTTCTTC
CASSTADRSSYNEQFF
>14|TRBJ2-7|.|.|TRBV7-2
TGTGCCAGCAGCTTATTCGGGAGAGGGAGTGAGCAGTACTTC
CASSLFGRGSEQYF
>15|TRBJ2-7|TRBD2|.|TRBV4-2
TGTGCCAGCAGCCAAGAAGCGGGGGGGTCGTACGAGCAGTACTTC
CASSQEAGGSYEQYF
>14|TRBJ2-2|.|.|TRBV7-2
TGTGCCAGCAAGCGCGGGACGAACACCGGGGAGCTGTTTTTT
CASKRGTNTGELFF
>14|TRBJ1-5|TRBD1|.|TRBV4-3
TGCGCCAGCAGCCAAAGACAGGGTAATCAGCCCCAGCATTTT
CASSQRQGNQPQHF
>15|TRBJ1-2|TRBD1|.|TRBV7-9
TGTGCCAGCAGCAAAGGAAGTGGGACAGGGACCGGCTACACCTTC
CASSKGSGTGTGYTF
>10|TRBJ2-3|.|.|TRBV7-9
TGTGCCATCTTTCTCGATACGCAGTATTTT
CAIFLDTQYF
>11|TRBJ1-2|TRBD1|.|TRBV29-1
TGCAGCGTAACCCAGGGGGTAGGCTACACCTTC
CSVTQGVGYTF
>15|TRBJ1-6|.|.|TRBV18
TGTGCCAGCTCACCAGATCAGGGCGCGGATTCACCCCTCCACTTT
CASSPDQGADSPLHF
>13|TRBJ1-2|TRBD1|few|TRBV19
TGTGCCACAGGGGGCAGGGATAACTATGGCTACACCTTC
CATGGRDNYGYTF
>13|TRBJ2-3|.|.|TRBV13
TGTGCCAGCAGCTTACTTAGCACAGATACGCAGTATTTT
CASSLLSTDTQYF
>13|TRBJ2-5|.|.|TRBV6-1
TGTGCCAGCAAGTTGACAGTTCAAGAGACCCAGTACTTC
CASKLTVQETQYF
>18|TRBJ2-7|TRBD1|.|TRBV10-3
TGTGCCATCAGTGAGTCAAATAAAGGGTTGACAGGGGACGTCGAGCAGTACTTC
CAISESNKGLTGDVEQYF
>12|TRBJ1-1|.|few|TRBV6-1
TGTGCCAGCGGGGGGAGGAACACTGAAGCTTTCTTT
CASGGRNTEAFF
>15|TRBJ2-3|.|.|TRBV6-1
TGTGCCAGCAGTGATCTAGGGGGGGGCACAGATACGCAGTATTTT
CASSDLGGGTDTQYF
>15|TRBJ2-4|.|.|TRBV30
TGTGCCTGGAGTCCCGTGGAGTGGTCCAAAAACATTCAGTACTTC
CAWSPVEWSKNIQYF
>15|TRBJ1-1|.|few|TRBV6-6
TGTGCCAGCAGTTATCCGTCGGGTCCCAACACTGAAGCTTTCTTT
CASSYPSGPNTEAFF
>14|TRBJ2-3|TRBD2|.|TRBV2
TGTGCCAGCAGGCCGGGACTAGGCACAGATACGCAGTATTTT
CASRPGLGTDTQYF
>14|TRBJ1-1|TRBD1|.|TRBV4-2
TGTGCCAGCAGCCCTCGCCGGACAGGGGCTGAAGCTTTCTTT
CASSPRRTGAEAFF
>21|TRBJ1-5|TRBD1|.|TRBV6-1
TGTGCCAGCAGTGAAGCAAACAAGTACCTCCGGGACAGGGACGTCAATCAGCCCCAGCATTTT
CASSEANKYLRDRDVNQPQHF
>15|TRBJ2-7|TRBD1|.|TRBV5-4
TGTGCCAGCAGCCGAGGCACAGGGGGCTCCTACGAGCAGTACTTC
CASSRGTGGSYEQYF
>13|TRBJ1-1|.|.|TRBV6-5
TGTGCCAGCAGTTACTCACGGGGCACTGAAGCTTTCTTT
CASSYSRGTEAFF
>19|TRBJ2-4|TRBD2|.|TRBV30
TGTGCCTGGAGTGCCGCCGTGACCGGGGGGGTTAGTGCCAAAAACATTCAGTACTTC
CAWSAAVTGGVSAKNIQYF
>16|TRBJ1-5|TRBD1|.|TRBV11-2
TGTGCCAGCAGCCACGGGACAGAATATAGCAATCAGCCCCAGCATTTT
CASSHGTEYSNQPQHF
>14|TRBJ1-4|.|.|TRBV6-5
TGTGCCAGCAGCCAAGACAGGCTTAATGAAAAACTGTTTTTT
CASSQDRLNEKLFF
>12|TRBJ2-3|.|.|TRBV2
TGTGCCAGCAGTGTAACAGCAGATACGCAGTATTTT
CASSVTADTQYF
>15|TRBJ1-1|TRBD1|.|TRBV2
TGTGCCAGCAGTTCTACCGGGACAGGGATAACTGAAGCTTTCTTT
CASSSTGTGITEAFF